These 7 T cell receptor beta chains originate from one sample sequenced in a study of blood T cells in healthy people across ages. Then a second PCR, running roughly 7 to 12 cycles, was carried out with a sample-barcoded 5' primer and a J-beta primer mix. Using its own MiXCR run on the 5' RACE reads, TCRdb lists one record per CDR3 protein. Among approximately 770,000 distinct CDR3 sequences listed, roughly 60% were seen once. Sequencing used blood. The source is a man aged 30-40 years in good health.

As for this clonotype: Given the absence of the conserved phenylalanine or tryptophan at the CDR3 end, a read error is likely. The chain links TRBV13 to TRBJ2-1; D is tentatively TRBD1 or TRBD2 (5 bases each). The ends were cut back, 1 base at V and 7 bases at J, with 20 bases in the middle. The V gene's germline CDR1 is PRHDT and CDR2 FYEKMQ (reference sequence). The CDR3 runs to 17 residues. The CDR3 nucleotides are TGTGCCAGCAGCTTAGTGAGCGAGGGGCGGAACCGGAATGAGCAGTTCTCC. This translates into CASSLVSEGRNRNEQFS.

There are a few counts of this clonotype. V gene TRBV12-3 or TRBV12-4 combines with J gene TRBJ1-6; a weak D match, TRBD1 (5 bases). This CDR3 region has 13 residues. V lost 3 bases and J 13 bases, leaving 13 bases between the germline ends. The CDR3 nucleotides are TGTGCCAGCAGTTTGGGGCAGCCCGGGCCCCTCCACTTT. This sequence encodes CASSLGQPGPLHF.

J is TRBJ2-6 and V is TRBV5-1, with 7 bases lining up with TRBD1. The CDR3 is made up of 15 amino acids. Germline V gives CDR1 SGHRS, CDR2 YFSETQ. J gave up 3 bases and V 4 bases, and 4 bases lay outside the gene matches. The CDR3 here is CASSATGDGANVLTF. The CDR3, as DNA: TGCGCCAGCAGCGCAACAGGGGATGGGGCCAACGTCCTGACTTTC.

In this sample, this clonotype turned up a few times. The chain links TRBV11-2 to TRBJ1-2; TRBD1 matches at 8 bases. J lost 6 bases, V lost 5 bases, and 5 bases had no gene match. The CDR3 extends over 13 amino acids. CDR1 and CDR2 from the germline V gene are SGHAT and FQNNGV. The CDR3 here is CASSETGENGYTF. The CDR3 nucleotides are TGTGCCAGCAGCGAGACAGGGGAAAATGGCTACACCTTC.

The V call is TRBV20-1, the J call TRBJ1-2, with D unresolved. Trimming removed 3 bases at V and 4 bases at J, with 15 bases between. The CDR3 covers 14 residues. Germline CDR1 reads DFQATT; CDR2 reads SNEGSKA (reference sequence). This CDR3 reads CSASTAPSGYGYTF. The CDR3 DNA reads as TGCAGTGCTAGCACGGCCCCCTCAGGCTATGGCTACACCTTC.

The V gene is TRBV28, the J gene TRBJ2-7; the match to TRBD1 covers 12 bases. The J segment lost 6 bases and the V segment lost 4 bases, leaving 10 bases of the junction unmatched. Per the germline V gene, CDR1 is MDHEN and CDR2 is SYDVKM. The CDR3 extends over 16 amino acids. The CDR3 DNA is TGTGCCAGCAGTTCCCGGGACAGGGGGCTGGCTGGCGAGCAGTACTTC. Protein product: CASSSRDRGLAGEQYF.

The rearrangement uses TRBV7-2 and TRBJ2-5; D might be TRBD1 (6 bases). The CDR3 contains 16 residues. Germline V gene lookup returns CDR1 SGHTA and CDR2 FQGNSA. V lost 9 bases to trimming and J lost 0 bases, with 20 bases between them. The CDR3 sequence: CASSVGTNRYQETQYF. DNA for the CDR3: TGTGCCAGTAGCGTGGGGACAAACCGGTACCAAGAGACCCAGTACTTC.